Each of the 28 T cell receptor beta chains below was sequenced from the same sample in a study of OX40 agonist ivuxolimab in advanced cancers. Assay: immunoSEQ multiplex PCR; the TCRdb copy retains only in-frame clones and omits some. The repertoire consists of more than 55,000 clones, with under 85% occurring once and the leading ten covering around 4.5%. The specimen comprised CD4+ or CD8+ T cells sorted from blood, sampled in a trial of the OX40 agonist ivuxolimab. Every receptor here comes from an adult with an advanced solid tumor such as melanoma, head and neck, liver or kidney cancer.

The chain links TRBV7-2 to TRBJ2-7, with 9 bases fitting TRBD1. This CDR3 region has 13 residues. From germline, CDR1 is SGHTA and CDR2 FQGNSA. The ends lost 4 bases at V and 7 bases at J; junction bases unmatched: 5. DNA for the CDR3: TGTGCCAGCAGCTGGGACAGGGCAAGGGAGCAGTACTTC. Its protein product is CASSWDRAREQYF.

This clone was seen a handful of times. The chain recombines TRBV7-9 with TRBJ1-6; unclear D gene. Germline CDR1 and CDR2: SEHNR and FQNEAQ (reference sequence). Trimming stripped 5 bases from V and 4 bases from J, with 9 bases between. The CDR3 consists of 14 residues. The CDR3 loop is CASSRTEYNSPLHF. CDR3 DNA: TGTGCCAGCAGCCGGACGGAATATAATTCACCCCTCCACTTT.

The sample holds one count of this clone. The genes are TRBV28 and TRBJ2-2; D is ambiguous. Germline loops: CDR1 MDHEN, CDR2 SYDVKM. CDR3 length equals 15 residues. Trimming took off 5 bases at V and 1 base at J, with 11 bases between the two ends. CDR3 sequence: CASSPHTQNTGELFF. In nucleotides, the CDR3 is TGTGCCAGCAGTCCCCATACCCAGAACACCGGGGAGCTGTTTTTT.

The rearrangement uses TRBV7-3 and TRBJ1-1; D not resolved. V lost 0 bases and J 1 base, leaving 3 bases between the germline ends. This CDR3 spans 13 amino acids. The germline gives CDR1 SGHTA, CDR2 FQGTGA. In nucleotides, the CDR3 is TGTGCCAGCAGCTTAACAGGGAACACTGAAGCTTTCTTT. This codes for CASSLTGNTEAFF.

The chain combines TRBV29-1 with TRBJ2-5; no firm D call. The CDR3 covers 14 residues. Germline V gene data show CDR1 as SQVTM and CDR2 as ANQGSEA. V was clipped by 6 bases and J by 4 bases, with 18 bases between them. In DNA form, the CDR3 reads TGCAGCGTGGTCGGCCGGCTATCCGCAGAGACCCAGTACTTC. Its translation is CSVVGRLSAETQYF.

This sequence joins TRBV29-1 and TRBJ2-5, with 10 bases identical to TRBD2. This CDR3 spans 13 amino acids. V lost 2 bases and J lost 7; bases outside the gene matches: 4. CDR1 is SQVTM, CDR2 ANQGSEA, per germline. The CDR3 loop reads CSVELAGEGTQYF. The CDR3 DNA reads as TGCAGCGTTGAACTAGCGGGAGAGGGGACCCAGTACTTC.

V gene TRBV5-6 combines with J gene TRBJ2-7, with D hard to call. The CDR3 runs 14 residues. Trimming took off 0 bases at V and 1 base at J, with 8 bases between the two ends. CDR1 and CDR2 from the germline V gene are SGHDT and YYEEEE. Here the CDR3 DNA reads TGTGCCAGCAGCTTGGGGGCCAGATCCTACGAGCAGTACTTC. Protein: CASSLGARSYEQYF.

The chain joins TRBV11-2 to TRBJ1-3; tentative D call: TRBD1 (5 bases). The germline V gene has CDR1 SGHAT and CDR2 FQNNGV. The CDR3 length is 15 residues. With 5 bases removed from V and 1 base from J, the gap between germline ends came to 12 bases. This chain's CDR3 is CASSPQGISGNTIYF. The DNA of the CDR3 is TGTGCCAGCAGCCCGCAGGGTATTTCTGGAAACACCATATATTTT.

V is TRBV5-4 and J is TRBJ1-3, with D uncertain. Trimming left V 3 bases short and J 4 bases short, with 5 bases between. From germline, CDR1 is SGHNT and CDR2 YYREEE (reference sequence). This CDR3 is 12 amino acids long. CDR3: CASSSYGNTIYF. The CDR3 bases are TGTGCCAGCAGCTCCTACGGAAACACCATATATTTT.

The count of this clone is one. The chain carries TRBV5-1 and TRBJ2-5; possibly TRBD2 for D (7 bases). Germline CDR1 is SGHRS and CDR2 is YFSETQ. The germline V and J ends were trimmed by 0 bases and 1 base, with 13 bases remaining between them. The CDR3 sequence is 16 residues long. The CDR3 nucleotides read TGCGCCAGCAGCTTGGCCGGGGGGCGGGTCCAAGAGACCCAGTACTTC. Protein product: CASSLAGGRVQETQYF.

V usage is TRBV7-9 and J usage is TRBJ2-7, with D unresolved. Trimming stripped 5 bases from V and 7 bases from J, with 18 bases between. CDR1 and CDR2 (germline): SEHNR, FQNEAQ (reference sequence). The CDR3 length is 14 residues. This chain's CDR3 is CASSPRSVAGEQYF. The CDR3 DNA follows: TGTGCCAGCAGCCCGCGCAGTGTGGCCGGAGAGCAGTACTTC.

The gene calls are TRBV6-6 and TRBJ1-5; 9 positions match TRBD1. The germline gives CDR1 MNHNY, CDR2 SVGAGI (reference sequence). The CDR3 consists of 16 residues. With V trimmed by 5 bases and J by 2 bases, 7 bases remained unmatched. CDR3 region: CASSGETGGGNQPQHF. Written as DNA, the CDR3 is TGTGCCAGCAGTGGAGAGACAGGGGGAGGCAATCAGCCCCAGCATTTT.

The genes are TRBV11-3 and TRBJ2-1; D gene unclear. This CDR3 contains 15 residues. The germline CDR1 and CDR2 sequences are SGHNT and YENEEA. V lost 4 bases, J lost 0 bases, and 10 bases lay in between. The chain's CDR3 is CASSSRQSSYNEQFF. CDR3 sequence (DNA): TGTGCCAGCAGCTCGAGACAAAGCTCCTACAATGAGCAGTTCTTC.

The J gene is TRBJ2-7, the V gene TRBV6-1; tentative D call: TRBD2 (6 bases). In germline, CDR1 is MNHNS, CDR2 SASEGT. This CDR3 region has 14 residues. The CDR3 coding sequence is TGTGGGGTGGAGGGTGAGGGAGCGTCCTACGAGCAGTACTTC. It yields the protein CGVEGEGASYEQYF.

This clone has a single count. The chain links TRBV6-1 to TRBJ1-5, with a tentative D call TRBD1 (5 bases). Trimming took 7 bases from V and 0 from J, leaving 10 bases between them. CDR3 length equals 14 residues. Germline V CDR1 and CDR2: MNHNS, SASEGT. This CDR3 is CASIDRISNQPQHF. In DNA form, the CDR3 reads TGTGCCAGCATTGACAGAATTAGCAATCAGCCCCAGCATTTT.

This clone appeared a single time. The chain combines TRBV5-4 with TRBJ2-2; D is perhaps TRBD2 (7 bases). CDR3 size: 15 residues. V was trimmed by 4 bases and J by 4 bases, leaving 14 bases between them. Germline V gene sequence: CDR1 SGHNT, CDR2 YYREEE (reference sequence). The CDR3 DNA sequence: TGTGCCAGCAGCGGGGGGGCTAGCAGCACCGGGGAGCTGTTTTTT. This sequence encodes CASSGGASSTGELFF.

The chain carries TRBV10-1 and TRBJ2-5; no clear D gene. The CDR3 contains 14 residues. Germline V gene sequence: CDR1 WNHNN, CDR2 SYGVQD (reference sequence). V lost 0 bases, J lost 5 bases, and 10 bases lay in between. As DNA, the CDR3 is TGCGCCAGCAGTGAGTCAGGATCAGCGGAGACCCAGTACTTC. This sequence encodes CASSESGSAETQYF.

The genes are TRBV11-1 and TRBJ2-1; TRBD1 aligns across 11 bases. Trimming took 5 bases from V and 7 from J; bases not matched to a gene: 7. Germline V CDR1 and CDR2: SGHAT, FQDESV (reference sequence). CDR3 length equals 15 residues. CDR3 in amino acids: CASSDGQGARNEQFF. The CDR3 nucleotides read TGTGCCAGCAGCGATGGACAGGGGGCGCGGAATGAGCAGTTCTTC.

V and J are TRBV10-2 and TRBJ2-1; tentatively, D is TRBD1 (5 bases). Germline values: CDR1 WSHSY, CDR2 SAAADI. The germline V and J ends were trimmed by 2 bases and 5 bases, with 10 bases remaining between them. This CDR3 has 14 amino acids. The CDR3 bases are TGCGCCAGCAGTGAGAAGGGGTTGGACAATGAGCAGTTCTTC. Its protein product is CASSEKGLDNEQFF.

The rearrangement links TRBV27 to TRBJ1-2, with a tentative D call TRBD1 (6 bases). Germline assignment: CDR1 MNHEY and CDR2 SMNVEV (reference sequence). V was trimmed by 0 bases and J by 5 bases, leaving 16 bases between them. This CDR3 has 16 residues. CDR3 loop: CASSLSVANRVYGYTF. In DNA form, the CDR3 reads TGTGCCAGCAGTTTATCGGTCGCAAACAGGGTATATGGCTACACCTTC.

This clone has a single count. The rearrangement joins TRBV28 to TRBJ1-5, with D tentatively TRBD1 (5 bases). CDR3 length: 19 residues. The germline V gene has CDR1 MDHEN and CDR2 SYDVKM. V gave up 8 bases and J gave up 3 bases, with 29 bases separating them. The CDR3 loop reads CASLPGGGGFSYSNQPQHF. The CDR3 DNA sequence: TGTGCCAGCCTTCCGGGCGGGGGAGGGTTCAGTTATTCCAATCAGCCCCAGCATTTT.

This clone was recorded once. The V and J genes are TRBV28 and TRBJ2-1, with D possibly called TRBD1 or TRBD2 (5 bases each). This CDR3 has 14 amino acids. The germline gives CDR1 MDHEN, CDR2 SYDVKM. The V and J ends lost 8 bases and 5 bases respectively, with 16 bases between them. The chain's CDR3 is CASRRTRGNNEQFF. The CDR3 DNA sequence: TGTGCCAGCCGCCGTACGAGGGGTAACAATGAGCAGTTCTTC.

This sequence joins TRBV11-2 and TRBJ1-1; D is ambiguous. Germline V gene data show CDR1 as SGHAT and CDR2 as FQNNGV. The V and J ends lost 6 bases and 3 bases respectively, with 5 bases between them. This CDR3 has 11 amino acids. Written as DNA, the CDR3 is TGTGCCAGCAGTAGGTACACTGAAGCTTTCTTT. This encodes CASSRYTEAFF.

V and J are TRBV7-3 and TRBJ1-1, with 8 bases matching TRBD1. The CDR3 loop spans 15 amino acids. Germline CDR1 is SGHTA and CDR2 is FQGTGA. The J segment lost 6 bases and the V segment lost 1 base, leaving 7 bases of the junction unmatched. Written as DNA, the CDR3 is TGTGCCAGCAGCTTAAACGGACAGGGTAGTGCTGAAGCTTTCTTT. Its protein product is CASSLNGQGSAEAFF.

The chain has TRBV9 and TRBJ2-5; D is ambiguous. CDR1 is SGDLS, CDR2 YYNGEE, per germline. This CDR3 spans 14 amino acids. The V gene lost 0 bases and the J gene lost 5 bases, with 11 bases spanning the gap. This CDR3 reads CASSVGLDGETQYF. In DNA, the CDR3 is TGTGCCAGCAGCGTAGGGCTAGATGGGGAGACCCAGTACTTC.

The chain uses TRBV9 and TRBJ2-2; 9 bases fit TRBD1. The CDR3 length is 15 residues. V was clipped by 3 bases and J by 4 bases; unmatched bases: 4. Germline assignment: CDR1 SGDLS and CDR2 YYNGEE. The CDR3 here is CASSDTTGGTGELFF. CDR3 coding DNA: TGTGCCAGCAGCGATACGACAGGGGGCACCGGGGAGCTGTTTTTT.

The chain carries TRBV6-5 and TRBJ1-1, with D possibly being TRBD1 (6 bases). CDR1 and CDR2 (germline): MNHEY, SVGAGI. The V end lost 0 bases, the J end lost 5 bases, and 13 bases lay between the germline ends. The CDR3 consists of 15 residues. CDR3 in amino acids: CASSYSLNRGTEAFF. CDR3 DNA sequence: TGTGCCAGCAGTTACTCCCTGAATAGGGGGACTGAAGCTTTCTTT.

In DNA, the CDR3 is TGTGCCAGCAGCTTTGCTAGCGGGGCTAACTACGAGCAGTACTTC. The encoded protein is CASSFASGANYEQYF. The J gene is TRBJ2-7, the V gene TRBV5-4; 9 nucleotides line up with TRBD2. This CDR3 has 15 amino acids. From germline, CDR1 is SGHNT and CDR2 YYREEE (reference sequence). Trimming at V came to 2 bases and at J to 3 bases, leaving 6 bases not matched to a gene.